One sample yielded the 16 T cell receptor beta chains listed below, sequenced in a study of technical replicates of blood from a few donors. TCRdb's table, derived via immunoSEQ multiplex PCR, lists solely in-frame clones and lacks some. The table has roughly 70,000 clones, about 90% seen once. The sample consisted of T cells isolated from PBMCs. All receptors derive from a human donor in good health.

The CDR3 reads CSASYVTEAFF. Written as DNA, the CDR3 is TGCAGTGCTAGCTACGTGACTGAAGCTTTCTTT. The V call is TRBV20-1, the J call TRBJ1-1; no definite D call. V lost 3 bases and J 5 bases, leaving 7 bases between the germline ends. Per germline, CDR1 DFQATT and CDR2 SNEGSKA (reference sequence). CDR3 length equals 11 residues.

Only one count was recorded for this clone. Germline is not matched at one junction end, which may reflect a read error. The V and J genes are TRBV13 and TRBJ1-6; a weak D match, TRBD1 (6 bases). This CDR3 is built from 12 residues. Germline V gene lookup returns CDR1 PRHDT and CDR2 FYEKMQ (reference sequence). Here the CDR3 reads CASSLRTAPLHF. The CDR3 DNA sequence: TGTGCCAGTAGCTTAAGGACAGCGCCCCTCCACTTT. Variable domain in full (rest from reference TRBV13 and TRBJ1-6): AAGVIQSPRHLIKEKRETATLKCYPIPRHDTVYWYQQGPGQDPQFLISFYEKMQSDKGSIPDRFSAQQFSDYHSELNMSSLELGDSALYFCASSLRTAPLHFGNGTRLTVT.

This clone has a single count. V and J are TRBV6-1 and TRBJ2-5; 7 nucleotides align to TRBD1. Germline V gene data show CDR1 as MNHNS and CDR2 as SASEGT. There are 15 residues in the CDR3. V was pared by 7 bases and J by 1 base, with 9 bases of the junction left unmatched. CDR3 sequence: CASTRMDRSQETQYF. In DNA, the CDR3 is TGTGCCAGCACTAGAATGGACAGGTCCCAAGAGACCCAGTACTTC.

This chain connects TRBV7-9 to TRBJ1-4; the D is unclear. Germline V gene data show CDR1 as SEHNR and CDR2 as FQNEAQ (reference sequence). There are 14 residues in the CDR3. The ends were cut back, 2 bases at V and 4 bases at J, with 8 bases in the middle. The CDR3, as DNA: TGTGCCAGCAGCTTACCAGGCAATAATGAAAAACTGTTTTTT. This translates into CASSLPGNNEKLFF. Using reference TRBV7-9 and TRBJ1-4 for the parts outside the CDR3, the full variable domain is DTGVSQNPRHKITKRGQNVTFRCDPISEHNRLYWYRQTLGQGPEFLTYFQNEAQLEKSRLLSDRFSAERPKGSFSTLEIQRTEQGDSAMYLCASSLPGNNEKLFFGSGTQLSVL.

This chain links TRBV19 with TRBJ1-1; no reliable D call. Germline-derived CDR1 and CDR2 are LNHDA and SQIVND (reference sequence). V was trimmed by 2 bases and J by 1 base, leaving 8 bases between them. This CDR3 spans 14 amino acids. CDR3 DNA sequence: TGTGCCAGTAGTATATCCGACTGGAACACTGAAGCTTTCTTT. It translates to CASSISDWNTEAFF. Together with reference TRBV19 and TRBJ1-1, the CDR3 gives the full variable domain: DGGITQSPKYLFRKEGQNVTLSCEQNLNHDAMYWYRQDPGQGLRLIYYSQIVNDFQKGDIAEGYSVSREKKESFPLTVTSAQKNPTAFYLCASSISDWNTEAFFGQGTRLTVV.

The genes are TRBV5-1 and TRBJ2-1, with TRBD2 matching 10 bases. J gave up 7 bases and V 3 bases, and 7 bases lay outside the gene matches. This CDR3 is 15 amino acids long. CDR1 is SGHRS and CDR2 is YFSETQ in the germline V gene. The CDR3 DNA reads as TGCGCCAGCAGCTGGCTAGCGGGAGAGTCTAATGAGCAGTTCTTC. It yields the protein CASSWLAGESNEQFF.

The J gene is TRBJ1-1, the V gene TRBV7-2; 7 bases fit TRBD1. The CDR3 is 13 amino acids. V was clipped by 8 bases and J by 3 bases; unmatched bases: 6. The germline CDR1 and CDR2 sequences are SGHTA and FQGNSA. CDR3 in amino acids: CASLPQGDTEAFF. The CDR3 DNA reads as TGTGCCAGCCTCCCCCAGGGGGACACTGAAGCTTTCTTT.

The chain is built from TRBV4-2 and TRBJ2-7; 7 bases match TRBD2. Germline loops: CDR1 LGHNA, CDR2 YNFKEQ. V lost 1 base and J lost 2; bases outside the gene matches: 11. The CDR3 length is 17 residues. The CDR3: CASSQAVQRDPAYEQYF. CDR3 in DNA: TGTGCCAGCAGCCAAGCTGTCCAGCGGGACCCTGCCTACGAGCAGTACTTC.

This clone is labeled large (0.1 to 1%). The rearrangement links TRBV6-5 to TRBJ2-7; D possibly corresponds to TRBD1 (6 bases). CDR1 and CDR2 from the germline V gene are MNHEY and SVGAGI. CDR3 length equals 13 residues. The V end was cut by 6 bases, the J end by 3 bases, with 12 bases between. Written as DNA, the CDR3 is TGTGCCAGCAGAGGAGGACAGAACTACGAGCAGTACTTC. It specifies CASRGGQNYEQYF.

The CDR3 nucleotides are TGTGCCAGCAGTGATCAAAGGGGGTTCATGAACACTGAAGCTTTCTTT. Translating gives CASSDQRGFMNTEAFF. The chain links TRBV28 to TRBJ1-1; D perhaps matches TRBD1 (6 bases). The length of the CDR3 is 16 residues. With 5 bases removed from V and 0 bases from J, the gap between germline ends came to 16 bases. Per the germline V gene, CDR1 is MDHEN and CDR2 is SYDVKM.

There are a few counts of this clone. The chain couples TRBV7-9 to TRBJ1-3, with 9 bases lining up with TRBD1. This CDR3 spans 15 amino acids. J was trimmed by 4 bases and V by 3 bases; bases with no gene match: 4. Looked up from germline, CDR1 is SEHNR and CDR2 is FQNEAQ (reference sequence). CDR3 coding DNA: TGTGCCAGCAGCTTGGACAGGGGCTTAGGAAACACCATATATTTT. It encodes CASSLDRGLGNTIYF.

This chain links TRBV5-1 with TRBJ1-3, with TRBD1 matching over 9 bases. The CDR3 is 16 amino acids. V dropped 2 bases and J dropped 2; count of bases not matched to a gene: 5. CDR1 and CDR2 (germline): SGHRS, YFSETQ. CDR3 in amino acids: CASSFTGGRTGNTIYF. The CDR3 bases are TGCGCCAGCAGCTTTACAGGGGGCCGAACTGGAAACACCATATATTTT. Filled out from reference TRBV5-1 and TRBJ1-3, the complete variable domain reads KAGVTQTPRYLIKTRGQQVTLSCSPISGHRSVSWYQQTPGQGLQFLFEYFSETQRNKGNFPGRFSGRQFSNSRSEMNVSTLELGDSALYLCASSFTGGRTGNTIYFGEGSWLTVV.

The CDR3, as DNA: TGTGCCAGCAGCCAAGATACAGTGAGCGAAAAACTGTTTTTT. It specifies CASSQDTVSEKLFF. The chain recombines TRBV14 with TRBJ1-4, with D unresolved. In germline, CDR1 is SGHDN, CDR2 FVKESK. Trimming stripped 0 bases from V and 8 bases from J, with 10 bases between. The CDR3 runs 14 residues. The full variable domain, its missing parts supplied by reference TRBV14 and TRBJ1-4, is EAGVTQFPSHSVIEKGQTVTLRCDPISGHDNLYWYRRVMGKEIKFLLHFVKESKQDESGMPNNRFLAERTGGTYSTLKVQPAELEDSGVYFCASSQDTVSEKLFFGSGTQLSVL.

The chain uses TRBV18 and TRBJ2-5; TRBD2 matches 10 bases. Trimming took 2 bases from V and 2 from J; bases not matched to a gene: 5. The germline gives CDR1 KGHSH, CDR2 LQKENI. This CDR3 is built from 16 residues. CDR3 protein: CASSPVASGSQETQYF. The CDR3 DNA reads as TGTGCCAGCTCACCAGTCGCTAGCGGGAGTCAAGAGACCCAGTACTTC.

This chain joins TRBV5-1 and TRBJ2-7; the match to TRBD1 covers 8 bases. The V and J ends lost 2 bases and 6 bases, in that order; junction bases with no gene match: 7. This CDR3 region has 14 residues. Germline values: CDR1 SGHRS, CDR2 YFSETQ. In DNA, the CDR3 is TGCGCCAGCAGCTTAATACAGGGGGTTGGCGAGCAGTACTTC. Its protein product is CASSLIQGVGEQYF.

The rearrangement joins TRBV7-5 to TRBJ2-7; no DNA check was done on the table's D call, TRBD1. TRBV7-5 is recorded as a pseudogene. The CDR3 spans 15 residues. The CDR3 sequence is CARSLGTERPYEQYF. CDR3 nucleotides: TGTGCCAGAAGCTTGGGGACAGAGCGACCATACGAGCAGTACTTC.